Presented here are 9 T cell receptor beta chains from one specimen sequenced in a study of cytomegalovirus exposure and HLA in healthy donors (TCRdb year 2017). Receptor amplification or capture employed the immunoSEQ multiplex PCR assay. For the multiplex PCR, a mixture combining 60 forward primers for TCR Vbeta segments and 13 reverse primers for TCR Jbeta segments was used. Held by TCRdb, this immuneACCESS table contains in-frame sequences only and omits some clones. Under half of the omission traces to an unresolved V gene where checked; the cause of the rest is unknown. This sample is represented by around 85,000 clones; less than 85% of them were singletons. The biggest ten clones account for 1.1% of the sample. Source material: PBMCs. The receptor set was obtained from a male donor in good health and CMV-seronegative.

The chain recombines TRBV6-1 with TRBJ2-5, with D possibly TRBD2 on 6 matching bases. The CDR3 totals 14 residues. Germline CDR1 is MNHNS and CDR2 is SASEGT. V lost 7 bases and J 7 bases, leaving 19 bases between the germline ends. The DNA of the CDR3 is TGTGCCAGCATTCCAACTCGGGACTCGGGGACCCAGTACTTC. As protein: CASIPTRDSGTQYF.

This clone was observed a few times. The V gene is TRBV9, the J gene TRBJ1-2; TRBD1 might be the D (5 bases). Germline-derived CDR1 and CDR2 are SGDLS and YYNGEE. Trimming removed 2 bases from V and 8 bases from J, with 16 bases in between. The CDR3 length is 14 residues. The CDR3 is CASSVTSGSGGYTF. The CDR3 region has the DNA TGTGCCAGCAGCGTTACCTCAGGGTCAGGAGGCTACACCTTC.

The chain is built from TRBV2 and TRBJ1-1, with TRBD1 as a possible D gene (6 bases). Trimming took 5 bases from V and 1 from J, leaving 8 bases between them. The CDR3 extends over 13 amino acids. Germline lookup yields CDR1 SNHLY and CDR2 FYNNEI. CDR3 sequence (DNA): TGTGCCAGCAGTCAACAGGGGAACACTGAAGCTTTCTTT. This gives the protein CASSQQGNTEAFF.

The chain recombines TRBV2 with TRBJ1-1; TRBD1 matches at 9 bases. Per germline, CDR1 SNHLY and CDR2 FYNNEI. This CDR3 contains 16 residues. The V and J ends lost 3 bases and 4 bases, in that order; junction bases with no gene match: 9. The CDR3: CASSDGTGRISTEAFF. CDR3 nucleotides: TGTGCCAGCAGTGATGGGACAGGGAGAATTTCCACTGAAGCTTTCTTT.

This clone is a singleton in its sample. V gene TRBV27 combines with J gene TRBJ2-1, with 7 bases matching TRBD2. CDR3 length: 15 residues. Germline-derived CDR1 and CDR2 are MNHEY and SMNVEV (reference sequence). Trimming removed 1 base from V and 8 bases from J; junction bases left unmatched: 8. CDR3 residues: CASSLYGREIDEQFF. CDR3 DNA: TGTGCCAGCAGTTTATACGGGCGGGAGATCGATGAGCAGTTCTTC.

The V gene is TRBV5-1, the J gene TRBJ2-7, with D maybe TRBD2 (6 bases). CDR3 size: 17 residues. The V end lost 0 bases, the J end lost 1 base, and 17 bases lay between the germline ends. Germline V gene sequence: CDR1 SGHRS, CDR2 YFSETQ. CDR3 loop: CASSLVREGRGSYEQYF. The CDR3 DNA reads TGCGCCAGCAGCTTGGTCAGAGAAGGACGGGGGTCCTACGAGCAGTACTTC.

In its sample, this clone was seen once. This chain uses TRBV7-9 with TRBJ2-3; D is possibly TRBD1 (6 bases). Germline assignment: CDR1 SEHNR and CDR2 FQNEAQ (reference sequence). This CDR3 has 15 residues. V shed 5 bases and J shed 11 bases, with 23 bases lying between them. The CDR3 DNA follows: TGTGCCAGCAGCCTGGGGGCTCGCGTACCTGTCGAGCAGTATTTT. Protein: CASSLGARVPVEQYF.

The table lists this clone with a few counts. This chain's CDR3 is CASSLQENTEAFF. The CDR3 DNA is TGTGCCAGCAGCTTACAGGAGAACACTGAAGCTTTCTTT. This chain connects TRBV7-8 to TRBJ1-1; D is unclear. The CDR3 runs to 13 residues. Germline CDR1 SGHVS, CDR2 FQNEAQ. Trimming removed 2 bases at V and 1 base at J, with 5 bases between.

This chain links TRBV7-9 with TRBJ2-3; TRBD1 is a possible D gene (5 bases). Between the trimmed V and J ends, which lost 7 bases and 2 bases, there was a span of 16 bases. CDR3 length: 15 amino acids. Per germline, CDR1 SEHNR and CDR2 FQNEAQ (reference sequence). CDR3 sequence reads: CASNEDSWVTDTQYF. Written as DNA, the CDR3 is TGTGCCAGCAACGAAGACAGCTGGGTCACAGATACGCAGTATTTT.